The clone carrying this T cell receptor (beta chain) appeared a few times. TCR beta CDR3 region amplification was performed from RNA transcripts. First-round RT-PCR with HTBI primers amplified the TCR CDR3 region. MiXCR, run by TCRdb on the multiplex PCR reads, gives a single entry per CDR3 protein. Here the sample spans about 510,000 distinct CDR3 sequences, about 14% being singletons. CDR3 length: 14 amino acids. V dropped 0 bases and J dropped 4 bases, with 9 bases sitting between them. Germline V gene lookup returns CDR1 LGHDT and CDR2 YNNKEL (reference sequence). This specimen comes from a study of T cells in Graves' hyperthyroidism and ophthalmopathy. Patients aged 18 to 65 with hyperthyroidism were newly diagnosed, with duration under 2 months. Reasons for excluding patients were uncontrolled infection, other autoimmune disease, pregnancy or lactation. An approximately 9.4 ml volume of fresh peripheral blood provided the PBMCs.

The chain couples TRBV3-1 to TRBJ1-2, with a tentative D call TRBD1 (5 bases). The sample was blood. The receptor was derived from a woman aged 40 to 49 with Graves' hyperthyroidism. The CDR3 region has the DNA TGTGCCAGCAGCCAAGATGCGGGGGTCTATGGCTACACCTTC. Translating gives CASSQDAGVYGYTF. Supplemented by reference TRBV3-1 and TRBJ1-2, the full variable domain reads DTAVSQTPKYLVTQMGNDKSIKCEQNLGHDTMYWYKQDSKKFLKIMFSYNNKELIINETVPNRFSPKSPDKAHLNLHINSLELGDSAVYFCASSQDAGVYGYTFGSGTRLTVV.